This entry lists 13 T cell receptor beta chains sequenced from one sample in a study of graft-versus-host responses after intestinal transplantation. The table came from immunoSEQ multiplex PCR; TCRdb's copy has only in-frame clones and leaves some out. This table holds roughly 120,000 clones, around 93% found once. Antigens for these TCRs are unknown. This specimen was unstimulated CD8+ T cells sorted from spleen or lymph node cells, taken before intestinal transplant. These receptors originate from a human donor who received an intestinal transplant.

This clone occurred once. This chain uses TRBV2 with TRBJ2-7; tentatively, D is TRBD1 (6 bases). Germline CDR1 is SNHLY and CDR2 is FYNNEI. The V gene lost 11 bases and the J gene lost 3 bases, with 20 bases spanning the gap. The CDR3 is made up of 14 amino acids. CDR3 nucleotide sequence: TGTGCCGGCGGACGGCAGGGGAAAATCTACGAGCAGTACTTC. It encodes CAGGRQGKIYEQYF.

Written as DNA, the CDR3 is TGTGCCGTGGGACAGGGAACCTACGAGCAGTACTTC. It encodes CAVGQGTYEQYF. The chain uses TRBV25-1 and TRBJ2-7, with 9 bases fitting TRBD1. Germline V CDR1 and CDR2: MGHDK, SYGVNS. The CDR3 spans 12 residues. V shed 11 bases and J 2 bases; nucleotides not matched to a gene: 4.

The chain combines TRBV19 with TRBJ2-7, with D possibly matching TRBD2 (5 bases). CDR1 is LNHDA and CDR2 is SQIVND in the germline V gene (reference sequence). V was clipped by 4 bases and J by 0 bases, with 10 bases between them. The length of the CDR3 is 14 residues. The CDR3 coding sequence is TGTGCCAGTAGTACGAGCGGCGTCTCCTACGAGCAGTACTTC. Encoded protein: CASSTSGVSYEQYF.

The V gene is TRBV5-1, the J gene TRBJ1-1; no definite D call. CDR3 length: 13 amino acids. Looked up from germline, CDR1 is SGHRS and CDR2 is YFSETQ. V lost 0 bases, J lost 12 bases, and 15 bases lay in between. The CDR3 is CASSLARPPETFF. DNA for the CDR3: TGCGCCAGCAGCTTGGCGAGGCCGCCCGAGACTTTCTTT. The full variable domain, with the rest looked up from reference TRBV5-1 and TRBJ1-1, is KAGVTQTPRYLIKTRGQQVTLSCSPISGHRSVSWYQQTPGQGLQFLFEYFSETQRNKGNFPGRFSGRQFSNSRSEMNVSTLELGDSALYLCASSLARPPETFFGQGTRLTVV.

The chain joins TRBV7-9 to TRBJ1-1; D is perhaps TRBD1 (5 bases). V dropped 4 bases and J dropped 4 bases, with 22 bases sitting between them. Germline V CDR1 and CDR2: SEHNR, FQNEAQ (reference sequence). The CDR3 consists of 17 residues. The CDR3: CASSSLEGVYLRTEAFF. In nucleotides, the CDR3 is TGTGCCAGCAGCTCCCTCGAAGGGGTTTATCTTCGCACTGAAGCTTTCTTT.

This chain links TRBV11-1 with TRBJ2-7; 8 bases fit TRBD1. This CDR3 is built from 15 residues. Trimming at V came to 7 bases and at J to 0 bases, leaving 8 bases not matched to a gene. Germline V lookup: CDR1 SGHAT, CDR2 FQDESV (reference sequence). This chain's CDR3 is CASTWDRRSSYEQYF. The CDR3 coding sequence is TGTGCCAGCACCTGGGACAGGAGGAGCTCCTACGAGCAGTACTTC.

CDR3 sequence (DNA): TGTGCCAGCAGCTTGGTCAGTCTAGCTGGAAACACCATATATTTT. The encoded protein is CASSLVSLAGNTIYF. J is TRBJ1-3 and V is TRBV7-9; D gene unclear. The V gene lost 3 bases and the J gene lost 2 bases, with 11 bases spanning the gap. This CDR3 contains 15 residues. Germline CDR1 and CDR2: SEHNR and FQNEAQ (reference sequence).

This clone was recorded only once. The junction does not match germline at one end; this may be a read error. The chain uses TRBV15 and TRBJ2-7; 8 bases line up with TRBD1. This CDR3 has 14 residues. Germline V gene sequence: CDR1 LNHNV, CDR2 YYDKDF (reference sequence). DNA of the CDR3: TGTGCCACCAGCAGAGCCAGGGGGCCGTACGAGCAGCACTTC. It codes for CATSRARGPYEQHF.

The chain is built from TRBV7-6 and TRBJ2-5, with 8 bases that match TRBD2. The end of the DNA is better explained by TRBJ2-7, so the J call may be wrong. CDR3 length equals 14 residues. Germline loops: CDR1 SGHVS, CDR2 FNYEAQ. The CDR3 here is CASSLFLAGVEQYF. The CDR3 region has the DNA TGTGCCAGCAGCTTATTCCTAGCGGGTGTCGAGCAGTACTTC.

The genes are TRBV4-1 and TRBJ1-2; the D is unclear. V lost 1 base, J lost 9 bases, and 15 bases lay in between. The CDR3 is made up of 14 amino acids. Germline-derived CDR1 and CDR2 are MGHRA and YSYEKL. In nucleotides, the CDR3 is TGCGCCAGCAGCCAAGGCCCGGGAATTGTACGCTACACCTTC. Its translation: CASSQGPGIVRYTF.

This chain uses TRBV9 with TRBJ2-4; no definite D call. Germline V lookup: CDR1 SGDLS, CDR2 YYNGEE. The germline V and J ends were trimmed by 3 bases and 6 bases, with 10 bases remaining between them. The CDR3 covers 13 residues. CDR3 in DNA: TGTGCCAGCAGCGCCTTGCCAGCAAACATTCAGTACTTC. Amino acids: CASSALPANIQYF.

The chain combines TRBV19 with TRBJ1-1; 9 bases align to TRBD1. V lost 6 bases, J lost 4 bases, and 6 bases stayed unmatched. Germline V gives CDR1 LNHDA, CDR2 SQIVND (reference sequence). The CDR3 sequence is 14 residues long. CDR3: CASRPGQGFTEAFF. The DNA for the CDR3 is TGTGCCAGTAGACCGGGACAGGGTTTCACTGAAGCTTTCTTT.

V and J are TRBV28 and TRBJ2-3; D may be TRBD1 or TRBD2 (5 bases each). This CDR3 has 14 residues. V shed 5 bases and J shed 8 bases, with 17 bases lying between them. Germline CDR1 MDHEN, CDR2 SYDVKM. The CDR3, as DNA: TGTGCCAGCAGTGGGACGGAGAACTTCTTTACGCAGTATTTT. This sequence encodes CASSGTENFFTQYF.